The entry below gives a single TCR beta chain sequence along with its context. Its antigen is still unknown. The source of the sample is a study of T cells in Graves' hyperthyroidism and ophthalmopathy. Study-wide results and caveats: The model made its ophthalmopathy prediction, and onset followed a median roughly six months later.

Germline lookup yields CDR1 SGHVS and CDR2 FQNEAQ. J lost 0 bases, V lost 5 bases, and 5 bases had no gene match. There are 15 residues in the CDR3. Each diagnosis was grounded in clinical symptoms, serum thyroxine and TRAb, thyroid ultrasound, and orbital computed tomography. RNA transcripts were the template for amplifying TCR beta CDR3 regions. An initial round of RT-PCR targeting the TCR CDR3 relied on the HTBI primer set. Via MiXCR, TCRdb re-called the multiplex PCR reads, giving one row per CDR3 protein. Among approximately 40,000 distinct CDR3 sequences listed, 52% were seen once. The receptor was isolated from a man between 40 and 49 years old with Graves' ophthalmopathy. The sequenced sample consisted of blood. The rearrangement uses TRBV7-8 and TRBJ1-2, with 8 bases identical to TRBD1. The CDR3 DNA reads TGTGCCAGCAGCCCTTCAGGGGGCTCTAACTATGGCTACACCTTC. Protein product: CASSPSGGSNYGYTF.